The text below deals with one T cell receptor beta chain. There are a few counts of this clonotype. The antigen it binds to is not known. No quality values exist for individual bases; no much larger clone is one base distant. The data were produced on an Illumina HiSeq 1500. TCRdb reprocessed the public reads (quality trimming at Q25 with fastp, clone calling with MiXCR) and kept in-frame beta chains. Here each entry gathers all rows of one CDR3 protein and keeps the most common genes and DNA. Across this sample there are hundreds of thousands of distinct CDR3 sequences, with approximately 29% seen only once. The ten largest make up 9.5% to 15% of the sample. In the paper's terms, the treatment or condition label means: in vitro stimulation with specific CMV peptide epitopes to enrich CMV-specific T cells. Looking up the germline V gene (reference sequence) yields CDR1 SEHNR and CDR2 FQNEAQ. V gives up 5 bases and J gives up 0 bases, and the segment between their germline ends measures 10 bases. Reading from cysteine to phenylalanine, the CDR3 counts 14 amino acids. Just CDR3 DNA is preserved here, 42 bases in frame from base 1.

The data stem from a study of T cell repertoires in cytomegalovirus infection (dated by TCRdb to the late 2010s). About the study as a whole: Recently identified HLA-C-restricted CMV epitopes, whose presentation resists viral immunomodulation, were targeted by peptide stimulations together with well-studied HLA-B-restricted epitopes. Donor HLA type was relevant to the analysis, as public TCR beta signatures indicated carriage of CMV infection together with the matching HLA type. On the study overall, not on this receptor specifically: In the ex vivo response, HLA-C-restricted CMV-specific TCR beta clonotypes were dominant, and in two of eight donors the single most frequent clonotype came from this HLA-C-restricted group. In both this cohort and an independent cohort of 300 to 450 donors, the cumulative frequency of public TCR beta family members distinguished carriers of CMV infection plus the relevant HLA type.

The clonotype was recovered from a human donor in good health (CMV status not recorded). Some clones in this sample may be carry-over from other donors' samples. This chain joins TRBV7-9 to TRBJ1-1; too little of a D gene remains to name it. Material: cultured CD8+ T cells from PBMCs, obtained from culture after CMV antigen stimulation. The CDR3 amino acid sequence is: CASSPPLVNTEAFF. The DNA sequence reads TGTGCCAGCAGCCCCCCACTAGTGAACACTGAAGCTTTCTTT.